These 17 T cell receptor beta chains were all obtained from the same sample, sequenced in a study of blood T cell repertoires in COVID-19. Profiled with immunoSEQ multiplex PCR; TCRdb holds only in-frame clones, not every one. The sample holds roughly 240,000 clones, approximately 87% seen once. The sample taken for sequencing was peripheral blood. These receptor sequences come from a man aged 60 to 69 who had recovered from COVID-19.

The chain is built from TRBV10-3 and TRBJ2-3, with a possible D match to TRBD1 (6 bases). This CDR3 is 14 amino acids long. The germline V gene encodes CDR1 ENHRY and CDR2 SYGVKD. V dropped 7 bases and J dropped 5 bases, with 16 bases sitting between them. The CDR3 region is CAITPGAVRDTQYF. The CDR3 region has the DNA TGTGCCATCACGCCAGGGGCCGTGCGAGATACGCAGTATTTT.

The count of this clone is one. The rearrangement joins TRBV6-2 or TRBV6-3 to TRBJ1-4, with a possible D match to TRBD1 (5 bases). The CDR3 is 12 amino acids. CDR1 and CDR2 from the germline V gene are MNHEY and SVGEGT. V shed 3 bases and J shed 10 bases, with 9 bases lying between them. CDR3 residues: CASSYLGGKLFF. CDR3 nucleotide sequence: TGTGCCAGCAGTTATCTCGGGGGAAAACTGTTTTTT.

The V call is TRBV6-5, the J call TRBJ2-1; 8 nucleotides line up with TRBD2. The CDR3 spans 14 residues. The germline V gene has CDR1 MNHEY and CDR2 SVGAGI. V shed 4 bases, J shed 4 bases, and the junction held 3 bases outside the gene matches. CDR3 nucleotide sequence: TGTGCCAGCAGTTCGGGACTAGTTTACAATGAGCAGTTCTTC. This encodes CASSSGLVYNEQFF.

Only a few counts were recorded for this clone. The chain employs TRBV5-1 and TRBJ1-2; D possibly corresponds to TRBD1 (6 bases). The V gene's germline CDR1 is SGHRS and CDR2 YFSETQ. The CDR3 length is 15 residues. V was clipped by 3 bases and J by 4 bases, with 16 bases between them. For the CDR3, the DNA is TGCGCCAGCAGCTCGGCGGCAGGGGCGCCCTATGGCTACACCTTC. This sequence encodes CASSSAAGAPYGYTF.

The chain is built from TRBV6-5 and TRBJ1-5, with D possibly TRBD1 on 5 matching bases. V gave up 7 bases and J gave up 4 bases, with 11 bases separating them. CDR1 and CDR2 (germline): MNHEY, SVGAGI. This CDR3 is built from 13 residues. CDR3 nucleotides: TGTGCCAGCAAAAGGACACTAAATCAGCCCCAGCATTTT. This codes for CASKRTLNQPQHF.

The chain recombines TRBV19 with TRBJ1-5; 9 bases line up with TRBD1. The V segment lost 4 bases and the J segment 5 bases; nucleotides outside the gene matches: 6. CDR1 is LNHDA and CDR2 is SQIVND in the germline V gene (reference sequence). This CDR3 region has 15 residues. In DNA, the CDR3 is TGTGCCAGTAGTAAACTAGGGACAGGGTATCAGCCCCAGCATTTT. As protein: CASSKLGTGYQPQHF. The full variable domain, completed using reference TRBV19 and TRBJ1-5, is DGGITQSPKYLFRKEGQNVTLSCEQNLNHDAMYWYRQDPGQGLRLIYYSQIVNDFQKGDIAEGYSVSREKKESFPLTVTSAQKNPTAFYLCASSKLGTGYQPQHFGDGTRLSIL.

The genes are TRBV2 and TRBJ1-1; D not certain. Per the germline V gene, CDR1 is SNHLY and CDR2 is FYNNEI. This CDR3 comprises 13 residues. Deletions cut 6 bases from V and 0 bases from J, with 8 bases between. The CDR3 region is CASRNTLNTEAFF. As DNA, the CDR3 is TGTGCCAGCAGGAATACACTGAACACTGAAGCTTTCTTT.

V is TRBV7-9 and J is TRBJ2-3, with 13 bases that match TRBD2. The trim removed 3 bases at V and 4 bases at J, leaving 7 bases unmatched. The germline gives CDR1 SEHNR, CDR2 FQNEAQ (reference sequence). The CDR3 loop spans 17 amino acids. In DNA form, the CDR3 reads TGTGCCAGCAGCTTTCCAGGGACTAGCGGGAAGGCAGATACGCAGTATTTT. This codes for CASSFPGTSGKADTQYF.

The chain has TRBV11-2 and TRBJ2-1, with 9 bases matching TRBD2. Germline CDR1 SGHAT, CDR2 FQNNGV. V was clipped by 5 bases and J by 5 bases; unmatched bases: 7. The CDR3 runs 15 residues. The CDR3, as DNA: TGTGCCAGCAGCGTTAGCGGGAGAGGGGACAATGAGCAGTTCTTC. It encodes CASSVSGRGDNEQFF.

V usage is TRBV30 and J usage is TRBJ2-5; 10 nucleotides line up with TRBD2. CDR3 length equals 17 residues. Germline V gives CDR1 GTSNPN, CDR2 SVGIG (reference sequence). J was trimmed by 6 bases and V by 0 bases; bases with no gene match: 13. The CDR3 here is CAWSVLAASGSVQTQYF. The CDR3 DNA sequence: TGTGCCTGGAGTGTACTCGCGGCTAGCGGGAGTGTGCAGACCCAGTACTTC.

The chain carries TRBV24-1 and TRBJ2-1; a weak D match, TRBD1 (6 bases). The germline V gene encodes CDR1 KGHDR and CDR2 SFDVKD. CDR3 length: 16 amino acids. Trimming removed 3 bases from V and 2 bases from J, with 13 bases in between. Here the CDR3 reads CATSDVKGGAYNEQFF. CDR3 coding DNA: TGTGCCACCAGTGATGTTAAAGGGGGTGCCTACAATGAGCAGTTCTTC.

The chain carries TRBV11-2 and TRBJ1-2; 7 bases are a match to TRBD1. CDR3 size: 18 residues. The germline CDR1 and CDR2 sequences are SGHAT and FQNNGV. Trimming cost V 0 bases and J 0 bases; bases outside gene matches: 10. CDR3 residues: CASSLDLAGGTANYGYTF. CDR3 bases: TGTGCCAGCAGCTTAGATCTTGCAGGGGGGACAGCTAACTATGGCTACACCTTC.

The rearrangement joins TRBV29-1 to TRBJ1-5; possibly TRBD1 for D (5 bases). This CDR3 is 13 amino acids long. Trimming removed 7 bases from V and 2 bases from J, with 12 bases in between. In germline, CDR1 is SQVTM, CDR2 ANQGSEA. The CDR3 spells CSAQGVGNQPQHF. The CDR3 region has the DNA TGCAGCGCCCAAGGGGTTGGCAATCAGCCCCAGCATTTT.

This chain uses TRBV6-1 with TRBJ2-2; tentatively, D is TRBD2 (5 bases). The V gene's germline CDR1 is MNHNS and CDR2 SASEGT. The V end lost 2 bases, the J end lost 6 bases, and 16 bases lay between the germline ends. The CDR3 runs 16 residues. CDR3 coding DNA: TGTGCCAGCAGTGAAAGGCCGGGGAGCTTGGCCGGGGAGCTGTTTTTT. Translation gives CASSERPGSLAGELFF.

J is TRBJ2-5 and V is TRBV6-5; D perhaps matches TRBD2 (6 bases). The V gene's germline CDR1 is MNHEY and CDR2 SVGAGI. The V gene lost 0 bases and the J gene lost 3 bases, with 11 bases spanning the gap. This CDR3 comprises 15 residues. This chain's CDR3 is CASSYSGTLKETQYF. In DNA form, the CDR3 reads TGTGCCAGCAGTTACTCTGGGACTCTCAAAGAGACCCAGTACTTC.

The chain joins TRBV2 to TRBJ1-4; 11 bases map to TRBD1. This CDR3 spans 17 amino acids. Per germline, CDR1 SNHLY and CDR2 FYNNEI. With 8 bases clipped from V and 0 bases from J, the junction kept 8 bases outside the gene matches. CDR3 DNA sequence: TGTGCCAGCTTGGACAGGGGGCCGTGGGCAACTAATGAAAAACTGTTTTTT. Amino acids: CASLDRGPWATNEKLFF.

The chain recombines TRBV5-5 with TRBJ1-4; 7 bases match TRBD1. The V gene end was trimmed by 0 bases and the J gene end by 6 bases; junction bases not matched to a gene: 5. This CDR3 has 15 residues. CDR1 and CDR2 (germline): SGHKS, YYEKEE (reference sequence). The chain's CDR3 is CASSLVQGKYEKLFF. The CDR3 DNA reads as TGTGCCAGCAGCTTGGTACAGGGGAAGTATGAAAAACTGTTTTTT.